The clone carrying this TCR beta chain was recorded a few times. This entry belongs to a study of T-cell reconstitution after alpha-beta-depleted transplantation in children. The length of the CDR3 is 13 residues. V was pared by 7 bases and J by 4 bases, with 13 bases between. CDR1 is SEHNR, CDR2 FQNEAQ, per germline (reference sequence). Unique molecular identifiers were incorporated into the prepared TCRbeta library. TCRdb reprocessed the PCR reads via MiXCR and lists one record per CDR3 protein. Of about 500,000 distinct CDR3 sequences listed, 32% are singletons. The chain couples TRBV7-9 to TRBJ1-2; perhaps TRBD1 as D (6 bases). The clonotype was recovered from a human donor who donated a stem cell graft to a child with aplastic anemia. Sequenced here: PBMCs from the stem cell graft donor, sampled from the stem cell graft. In DNA, the CDR3 is TGTGCCAGCACCGAGCTAGGGGGCTATGGCTACACCTTC. Its translation is CASTELGGYGYTF.